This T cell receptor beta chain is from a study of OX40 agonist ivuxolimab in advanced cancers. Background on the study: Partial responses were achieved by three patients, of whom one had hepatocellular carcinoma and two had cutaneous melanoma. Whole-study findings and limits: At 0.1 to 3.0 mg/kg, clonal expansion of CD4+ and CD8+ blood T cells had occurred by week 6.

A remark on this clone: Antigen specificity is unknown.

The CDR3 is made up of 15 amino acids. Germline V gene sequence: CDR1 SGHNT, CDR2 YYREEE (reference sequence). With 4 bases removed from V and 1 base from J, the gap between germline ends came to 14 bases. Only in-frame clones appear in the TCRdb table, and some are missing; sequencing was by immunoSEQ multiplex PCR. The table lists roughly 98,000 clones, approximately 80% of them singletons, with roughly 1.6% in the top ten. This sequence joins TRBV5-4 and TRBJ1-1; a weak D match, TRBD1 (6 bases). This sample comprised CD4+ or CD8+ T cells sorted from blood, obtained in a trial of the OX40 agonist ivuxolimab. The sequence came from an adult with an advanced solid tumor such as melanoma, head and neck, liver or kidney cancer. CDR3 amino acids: CASSVQGRTNTEAFF. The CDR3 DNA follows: TGTGCCAGCAGCGTACAGGGTAGGACGAACACTGAAGCTTTCTTT.